Following are 10 T cell receptor beta chains from one sample sequenced in a study of identical twins. Each CDR3 protein is one row after TCRdb ran MiXCR on the 5' RACE reads. The data hold 1,800,000 or so distinct CDR3 sequences, with under 35% observed a single time. The sequenced sample was cord blood. All receptors come from a newborn girl in good health.

This clonotype appeared once. J is TRBJ1-4 and V is TRBV18, with TRBD1 matching 7 bases. This CDR3 region has 15 residues. Germline V CDR1 and CDR2: KGHSH, LQKENI. J gave up 7 bases and V 1 base, and 6 bases lay outside the gene matches. CDR3: CASSPQTGKGEKLFF. The CDR3 bases are TGTGCCAGCTCACCACAGACAGGGAAGGGTGAAAAACTGTTTTTT.

On this clonotype: The germline gene is not matched at one end of the junction; a read error may be the cause. The rearrangement joins TRBV28 to TRBJ2-3; possible D gene TRBD2, 5 bases. CDR3 length: 15 residues. From germline, CDR1 is MDHEN and CDR2 SYDVKM. The CDR3 DNA reads as TGTGCCAGCAGGGCCGCGGCAGCTAGCACAGATACGCAGTACTTT. Protein product: CASRAAAASTDTQYF.

V usage is TRBV27 and J usage is TRBJ2-5, with D perhaps assigned TRBD1 or TRBD2 (5 bases each). The germline V and J ends were trimmed by 2 bases and 13 bases, with 17 bases remaining between them. From germline, CDR1 is MNHEY and CDR2 SMNVEV (reference sequence). This CDR3 is 13 amino acids long. The chain's CDR3 is CASSLGASSRGYF. CDR3 DNA sequence: TGTGCCAGCAGTTTAGGGGCGTCTAGCCGGGGGTACTTC.

This clonotype was picked up a small number of times. This chain connects TRBV9 to TRBJ1-1; D remains ambiguous. With 1 base removed from V and 8 bases from J, the gap between germline ends came to 12 bases. The CDR3 runs 13 residues. Germline CDR1 is SGDLS and CDR2 is YYNGEE. The CDR3 DNA sequence: TGTGCCAGCAGCGTATTCCCAGGAACCGAAGCTTTCTTT. Protein sequence: CASSVFPGTEAFF.

This clonotype was seen only a few times. V usage is TRBV29-1 and J usage is TRBJ1-2; 8 bases align to TRBD1. Trimming removed 4 bases from V and 7 bases from J; junction bases left unmatched: 2. The CDR3 length is 11 residues. CDR1 and CDR2 from the germline V gene are SQVTM and ANQGSEA. CDR3 amino acids: CSVVDRAGYTF. CDR3 in DNA: TGCAGCGTTGTGGACAGGGCTGGCTACACCTTC.

The chain combines TRBV19 with TRBJ1-5, with D unclear. V lost 1 base to trimming and J lost 4 bases, with 5 bases between them. This CDR3 region has 13 residues. CDR1 is LNHDA and CDR2 is SQIVND in the germline V gene (reference sequence). DNA of the CDR3: TGTGCCAGTAGTATAGCCGTGAATCAGCCCCAGCATTTT. Translating it yields CASSIAVNQPQHF.

The chain joins TRBV28 to TRBJ2-1; D is possibly TRBD2 (5 bases). CDR3 length: 13 residues. Germline lookup yields CDR1 MDHEN and CDR2 SYDVKM. The V and J ends lost 7 bases and 4 bases respectively, with 11 bases between them. This chain's CDR3 is CASTEGVYNEQFF. For the CDR3, the DNA is TGTGCCAGCACTGAGGGAGTTTACAATGAGCAGTTCTTC.

The table lists this clonotype with a few counts. This chain joins TRBV7-2 and TRBJ2-3, with TRBD2 as a possible D gene (7 bases). Deletions cut 3 bases from V and 6 bases from J, with 16 bases between. Per the germline V gene, CDR1 is SGHTA and CDR2 is FQGNSA. The CDR3 spans 15 residues. CDR3 bases: TGTGCCAGCAGCTTCAAGTGGGGGGGCGTTGATACGCAGTATTTT. Encoded protein: CASSFKWGGVDTQYF.

The rearrangement links TRBV12-3 or TRBV12-4 to TRBJ2-4; D is possibly TRBD2 (6 bases). The J call could be wrong; TRBJ2-5 is a better fit for the DNA end. The CDR3 has 12 amino acids. DNA of the CDR3: TGTGCCAGTATGACCGGGAGCGGGACCCAGTACTTC. Protein product: CASMTGSGTQYF.

The CDR3 DNA reads as TGTGCCAGCAGCCCACCGCTAGCGGGAGGGCGATACGAGCAGTACTTC. It yields the protein CASSPPLAGGRYEQYF. V is TRBV12-3 or TRBV12-4 and J is TRBJ2-7, with 12 nucleotides matching TRBD2. With 6 bases clipped from V and 4 bases from J, the junction kept 10 bases outside the gene matches. This CDR3 spans 16 amino acids.